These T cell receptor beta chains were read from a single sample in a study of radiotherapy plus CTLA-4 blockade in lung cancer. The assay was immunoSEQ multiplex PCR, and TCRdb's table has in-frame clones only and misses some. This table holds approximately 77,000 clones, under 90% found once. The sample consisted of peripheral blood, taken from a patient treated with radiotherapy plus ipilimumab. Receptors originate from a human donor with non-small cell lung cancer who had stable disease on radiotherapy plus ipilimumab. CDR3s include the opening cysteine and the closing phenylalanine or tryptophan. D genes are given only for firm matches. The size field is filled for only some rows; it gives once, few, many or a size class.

CDR3nt: TGCGCCAGCAGCCTACCGGGACAGGACACAGATACGCAGTATTTT
CDR3aa: CASSLPGQDTDTQYF
d_gene: TRBD1
j_gene: TRBJ2-3
abundance: -
v_gene: TRBV5-1

CDR3nt: TGTGCCAGCAGCGTAACAGGGAAAGGCACCTACGAGCAGTACTTC
CDR3aa: CASSVTGKGTYEQYF
d_gene: -
j_gene: TRBJ2-7
abundance: once
v_gene: TRBV28

CDR3nt: TGTGCCAGCAGCCGGGACGCTAGCAATCAGCCCCAGCATTTT
CDR3aa: CASSRDASNQPQHF
d_gene: -
j_gene: TRBJ1-5
abundance: -
v_gene: TRBV6-6

CDR3nt: TGCGCCAGCAGCACTGGACTAGCGGGGAACACAGATACGCAGTATTTT
CDR3aa: CASSTGLAGNTDTQYF
d_gene: TRBD2
j_gene: TRBJ2-3
abundance: -
v_gene: TRBV5-1

CDR3nt: TGTGCCAGCAGTTTCGGACCTAACACTGAAGCTTTCTTT
CDR3aa: CASSFGPNTEAFF
d_gene: -
j_gene: TRBJ1-1
abundance: few
v_gene: TRBV6-6

CDR3nt: TGTGCCAGCAGCTCCCAGGGACTAGCAGGGACCAATGAGCAGTTCTTC
CDR3aa: CASSSQGLAGTNEQFF
d_gene: TRBD2
j_gene: TRBJ2-1
abundance: -
v_gene: TRBV2

CDR3nt: TGCGCCAGCAGCCCTCAGGGGGATCGTTCACCCCTCCACTTT
CDR3aa: CASSPQGDRSPLHF
d_gene: TRBD1
j_gene: TRBJ1-6
abundance: -
v_gene: TRBV4-1

CDR3nt: TGTGCCAGCAATGAGGCCACAGATACGCAGTATTTT
CDR3aa: CASNEATDTQYF
d_gene: -
j_gene: TRBJ2-3
abundance: -
v_gene: TRBV28

CDR3nt: TGTGCCACCAAACAAACAGGGGACACTGAAGCTTTCTTT
CDR3aa: CATKQTGDTEAFF
d_gene: TRBD1
j_gene: TRBJ1-1
abundance: -
v_gene: TRBV10-3

CDR3nt: TGCGCCAGCGCGGGACAGCGATACCAGGATGAGCAGTTCTTC
CDR3aa: CASAGQRYQDEQFF
d_gene: -
j_gene: TRBJ2-1
abundance: -
v_gene: TRBV5-1

CDR3nt: TGTGCCAGCGGGGGTGGTGTCGGGGCCAACGTCCTGACTTTC
CDR3aa: CASGGGVGANVLTF
d_gene: -
j_gene: TRBJ2-6
abundance: -
v_gene: TRBV2

CDR3nt: TGTGCCTGGAGTCTCCACAGAGGGACTGAAGCTTTCTTT
CDR3aa: CAWSLHRGTEAFF
d_gene: -
j_gene: TRBJ1-1
abundance: once
v_gene: TRBV30

CDR3nt: TGCGCCAGCAGCCGACAGGGACGGGAGCCCCAGCATTTT
CDR3aa: CASSRQGREPQHF
d_gene: TRBD1
j_gene: TRBJ1-5
abundance: -
v_gene: TRBV5-1

CDR3nt: TGTGCCAGCAGTTTTAGGGGTGGCGAGCAGTACTTC
CDR3aa: CASSFRGGEQYF
d_gene: -
j_gene: TRBJ2-7
abundance: -
v_gene: TRBV28

CDR3nt: TGTGCCAGCAGCTTAGGACAGTACTACGAGCAGTACTTC
CDR3aa: CASSLGQYYEQYF
d_gene: -
j_gene: TRBJ2-7
abundance: -
v_gene: TRBV7-8

CDR3nt: TGTGCCAGCAGCGTCAGACAGGTTGGGACAGATACGCAGTATTTT
CDR3aa: CASSVRQVGTDTQYF
d_gene: -
j_gene: TRBJ2-3
abundance: -
v_gene: TRBV5-4

CDR3nt: TGTGCCAGCAGTGCGCTCAGGGGACCAGATACGCAGTATTTT
CDR3aa: CASSALRGPDTQYF
d_gene: -
j_gene: TRBJ2-3
abundance: -
v_gene: TRBV6-1

CDR3nt: TGTGCCATCAGGACCAAGACAGCGACTAGTCACTATGGCTACACCTTC
CDR3aa: CAIRTKTATSHYGYTF
d_gene: -
j_gene: TRBJ1-2
abundance: -
v_gene: TRBV10-3

CDR3nt: TGTGCCAGCAGTCTAATAAACAGGGGAAACATTCAGTACTTC
CDR3aa: CASSLINRGNIQYF
d_gene: TRBD1
j_gene: TRBJ2-4
abundance: -
v_gene: TRBV28

CDR3nt: TGTGCCAGAGTACAGAAACGGACCCACGAGCAGTACTTC
CDR3aa: CARVQKRTHEQYF
d_gene: -
j_gene: TRBJ2-7
abundance: -
v_gene: TRBV19

CDR3nt: TGTGCCAGTAGTGAAGGGAGCAGCAAATATGGCTACACCTTC
CDR3aa: CASSEGSSKYGYTF
d_gene: -
j_gene: TRBJ1-2
abundance: once
v_gene: TRBV19

CDR3nt: TGTGCCAGCAGCCGGGACCAATCGATCACCGGGGAGCTGTTTTTT
CDR3aa: CASSRDQSITGELFF
d_gene: -
j_gene: TRBJ2-2
abundance: -
v_gene: TRBV2

CDR3nt: TGCGCCAGCAGCCAAGATCGGACTAGCTCTCTCTACGAGCAGTACTTC
CDR3aa: CASSQDRTSSLYEQYF
d_gene: TRBD2
j_gene: TRBJ2-7
abundance: -
v_gene: TRBV4-1

CDR3nt: TGCGCCAGCAGCGGTCGACAGGGGGCGCGGAATTCTGGGGCCAACGTCCTGACTTTC
CDR3aa: CASSGRQGARNSGANVLTF
d_gene: TRBD1
j_gene: TRBJ2-6
abundance: -
v_gene: TRBV5-1

CDR3nt: TGCGCCAGCTCTGGGGGGGGCCTTTTGGGCAATCAGCCCCAGCATTTT
CDR3aa: CASSGGGLLGNQPQHF
d_gene: -
j_gene: TRBJ1-5
abundance: -
v_gene: TRBV10-2

CDR3nt: TGCGCCAGCAGCAATCCCGTCGGTGGGACTGAAGCTTTCTTT
CDR3aa: CASSNPVGGTEAFF
d_gene: -
j_gene: TRBJ1-1
abundance: -
v_gene: TRBV5-1

CDR3nt: TGTGCCGGCGTAACCAGGGGGCGGAACACTGAAGCTTTCTTT
CDR3aa: CAGVTRGRNTEAFF
d_gene: TRBD1
j_gene: TRBJ1-1
abundance: -
v_gene: TRBV5-4

CDR3nt: TGTGCCAGCAGCCCCGGGACAGGGGGCGAGCAGTACTTC
CDR3aa: CASSPGTGGEQYF
d_gene: TRBD1
j_gene: TRBJ2-7
abundance: -
v_gene: TRBV27

CDR3nt: TGTGCCAGTAGTAGGGCTAGCGGGGGTACGTACGAGCAGTACTTC
CDR3aa: CASSRASGGTYEQYF
d_gene: TRBD2
j_gene: TRBJ2-7
abundance: -
v_gene: TRBV19

CDR3nt: TGTGCCAGCAGTCGACCGGGGGGGAGAGGGACCTACGAGCAGTACTTC
CDR3aa: CASSRPGGRGTYEQYF
d_gene: TRBD2
j_gene: TRBJ2-7
abundance: -
v_gene: TRBV27

CDR3nt: TGTGCCAGCAGCCTAAATATCGGTAGCAATCAGCCCCAGCATTTT
CDR3aa: CASSLNIGSNQPQHF
d_gene: -
j_gene: TRBJ1-5
abundance: -
v_gene: TRBV9

CDR3nt: TGTGCCAGCAGCGATGTCCTTGGACAGGGAGTCTATGGCTACACCTTC
CDR3aa: CASSDVLGQGVYGYTF
d_gene: TRBD1
j_gene: TRBJ1-2
abundance: -
v_gene: TRBV2

CDR3nt: TGTGCCAGTAGCCCCGGGACCGTCAACACCGGGGAGCTGTTTTTT
CDR3aa: CASSPGTVNTGELFF
d_gene: -
j_gene: TRBJ2-2
abundance: -
v_gene: TRBV19

CDR3nt: TGCGCCAGCAGCTTAGGGGGGACTAGCGGACGCTACGAGCAGTACTTC
CDR3aa: CASSLGGTSGRYEQYF
d_gene: TRBD2
j_gene: TRBJ2-7
abundance: -
v_gene: TRBV5-1

CDR3nt: TGTGCCAGCAGCCGATATATGGCTTTAGGGACTGGTGCAGGGGAGCTGTTTTTT
CDR3aa: CASSRYMALGTGAGELFF
d_gene: -
j_gene: TRBJ2-2
abundance: -
v_gene: TRBV7-8

CDR3nt: TGTGCCAGCAGCGTCAGGGGCGACGAGCAGTACTTC
CDR3aa: CASSVRGDEQYF
d_gene: -
j_gene: TRBJ2-7
abundance: -
v_gene: TRBV9

CDR3nt: TGTGCCAGCAGCGAGGGACTAGGAAACGAGCAGTACTTC
CDR3aa: CASSEGLGNEQYF
d_gene: TRBD2
j_gene: TRBJ2-7
abundance: -
v_gene: TRBV9

CDR3nt: TGTGCCAGCAGCAATCCGGGCCCGTTCGCCTATACGCAGTATTTT
CDR3aa: CASSNPGPFAYTQYF
d_gene: -
j_gene: TRBJ2-3
abundance: once
v_gene: TRBV27

CDR3nt: TGTGCCAGTAGCCTCCGGGACGGCCGCACAGATACGCAGTATTTT
CDR3aa: CASSLRDGRTDTQYF
d_gene: -
j_gene: TRBJ2-3
abundance: -
v_gene: TRBV19

CDR3nt: TGTGCCAGCAGTGAAGTAGGACAGCAGCATTTT
CDR3aa: CASSEVGQQHF
d_gene: -
j_gene: TRBJ1-5
abundance: -
v_gene: TRBV6-5

CDR3nt: TGTGCCACCAGCAGGGCCCAGGTGGGACAGGGAGGTGGCAATCAGCCCCAGCATTTT
CDR3aa: CATSRAQVGQGGGNQPQHF
d_gene: TRBD1
j_gene: TRBJ1-5
abundance: -
v_gene: TRBV15